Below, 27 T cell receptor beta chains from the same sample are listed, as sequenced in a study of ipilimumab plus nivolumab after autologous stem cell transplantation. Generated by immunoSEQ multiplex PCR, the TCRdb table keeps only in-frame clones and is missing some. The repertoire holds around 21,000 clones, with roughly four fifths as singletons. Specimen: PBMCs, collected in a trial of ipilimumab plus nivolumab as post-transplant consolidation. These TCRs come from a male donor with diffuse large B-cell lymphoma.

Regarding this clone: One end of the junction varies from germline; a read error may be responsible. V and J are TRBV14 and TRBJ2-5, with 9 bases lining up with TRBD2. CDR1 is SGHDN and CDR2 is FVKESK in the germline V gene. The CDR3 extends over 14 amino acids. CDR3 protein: CASSQGLASKTQYF. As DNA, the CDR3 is TGTGCCAGCAGTCAAGGACTAGCGTCGAAGACCCAGTACTTC.

The CDR3 region has the DNA TGTGCCAGCAGCGAAAGTTGGGGGGAAGAGACCCAGTACTTC. Translating it yields CASSESWGEETQYF. This chain uses TRBV11-2 with TRBJ2-5; TRBD2 might be the D (6 bases). The V gene's germline CDR1 is SGHAT and CDR2 FQNNGV. V was pared by 5 bases and J by 3 bases, with 13 bases between. The length of the CDR3 is 14 residues.

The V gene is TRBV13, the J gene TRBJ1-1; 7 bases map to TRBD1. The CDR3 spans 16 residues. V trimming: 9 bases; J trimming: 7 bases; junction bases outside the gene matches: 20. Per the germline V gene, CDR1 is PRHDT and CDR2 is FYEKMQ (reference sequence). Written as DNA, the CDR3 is TGTGCCAGTAAATTTTTCGAGGGGGCCGGGCGACATGAAGCTTTCTTT. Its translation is CASKFFEGAGRHEAFF.

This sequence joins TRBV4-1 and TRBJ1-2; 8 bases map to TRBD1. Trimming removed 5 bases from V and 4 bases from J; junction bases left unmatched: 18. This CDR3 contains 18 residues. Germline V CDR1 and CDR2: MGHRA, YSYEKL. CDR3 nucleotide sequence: TGCGCCAGCAGCATACACAGCCTGGACAGGGAGGGTTTCTATGGCTACACCTTC. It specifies CASSIHSLDREGFYGYTF.

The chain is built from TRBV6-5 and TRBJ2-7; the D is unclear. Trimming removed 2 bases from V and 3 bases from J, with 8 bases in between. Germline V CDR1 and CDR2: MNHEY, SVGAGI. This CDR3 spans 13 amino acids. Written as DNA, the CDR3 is TGTGCCAGCAGTTACCTGTCTGTCTACGAGCAGTACTTC. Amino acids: CASSYLSVYEQYF.

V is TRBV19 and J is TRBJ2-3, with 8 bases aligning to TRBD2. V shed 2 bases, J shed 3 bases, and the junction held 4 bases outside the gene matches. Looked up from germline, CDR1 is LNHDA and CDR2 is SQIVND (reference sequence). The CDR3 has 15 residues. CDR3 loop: CASSIRRGVTDTQYF. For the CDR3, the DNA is TGTGCCAGTAGTATACGGCGGGGGGTGACAGATACGCAGTATTTT.

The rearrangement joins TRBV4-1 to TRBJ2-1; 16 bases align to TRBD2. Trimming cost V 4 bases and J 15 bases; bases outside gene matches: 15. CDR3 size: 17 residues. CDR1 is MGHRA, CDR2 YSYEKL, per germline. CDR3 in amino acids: CASSLQGLAGGPQNPFF. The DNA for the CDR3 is TGCGCCAGCAGCCTCCAGGGACTAGCGGGGGGGCCCCAGAATCCGTTCTTC.

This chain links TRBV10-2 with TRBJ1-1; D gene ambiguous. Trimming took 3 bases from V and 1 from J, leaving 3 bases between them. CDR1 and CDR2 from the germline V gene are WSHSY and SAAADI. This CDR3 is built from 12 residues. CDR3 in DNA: TGCGCCAGCAGTGAAAGGAACACTGAAGCTTTCTTT. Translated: CASSERNTEAFF.

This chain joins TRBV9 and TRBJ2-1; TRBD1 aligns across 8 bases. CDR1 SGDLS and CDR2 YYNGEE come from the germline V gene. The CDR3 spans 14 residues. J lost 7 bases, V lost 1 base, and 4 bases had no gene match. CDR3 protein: CASSVWTGRNEQFF. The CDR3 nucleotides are TGTGCCAGCAGCGTATGGACAGGGCGGAATGAGCAGTTCTTC.

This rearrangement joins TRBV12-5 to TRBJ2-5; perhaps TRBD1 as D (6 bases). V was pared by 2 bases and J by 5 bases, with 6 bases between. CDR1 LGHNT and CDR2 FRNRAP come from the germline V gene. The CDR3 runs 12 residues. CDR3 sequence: CASGLRGETQYF. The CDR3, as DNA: TGTGCTAGTGGTTTGAGGGGGGAGACCCAGTACTTC.

For the CDR3, the DNA is TGTGCCATAAGGGCGGCAGGAAAGGTTGGCTACACCTTC. It encodes CAIRAAGKVGYTF. The V and J genes are TRBV11-2 and TRBJ1-2; D not certain. With 10 bases removed from V and 7 bases from J, the gap between germline ends came to 19 bases. This CDR3 contains 13 residues. CDR1 is SGHAT, CDR2 FQNNGV, per germline.

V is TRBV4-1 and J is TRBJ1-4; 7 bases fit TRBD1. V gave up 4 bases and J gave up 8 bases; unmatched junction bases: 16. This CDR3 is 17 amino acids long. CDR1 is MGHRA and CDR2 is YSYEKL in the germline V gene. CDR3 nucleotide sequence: TGCGCCAGCAGCCCTTGGGGCCTAGACAGGGCAGGGGAAAAACTGTTTTTT. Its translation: CASSPWGLDRAGEKLFF.

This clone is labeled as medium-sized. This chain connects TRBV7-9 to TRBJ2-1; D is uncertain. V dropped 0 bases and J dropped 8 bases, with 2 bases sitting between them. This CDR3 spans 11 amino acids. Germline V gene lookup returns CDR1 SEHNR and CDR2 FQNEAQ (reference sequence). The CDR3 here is CASSLADEQFF. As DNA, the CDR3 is TGTGCCAGCAGCTTAGCGGATGAGCAGTTCTTC.

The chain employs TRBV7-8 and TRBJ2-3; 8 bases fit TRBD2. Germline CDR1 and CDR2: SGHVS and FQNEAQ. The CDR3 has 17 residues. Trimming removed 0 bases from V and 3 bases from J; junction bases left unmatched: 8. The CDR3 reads CASSLAGSSGLTDTQYF. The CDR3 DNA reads TGTGCCAGCAGCTTAGCGGGGTCTAGCGGGCTTACAGATACGCAGTATTTT.

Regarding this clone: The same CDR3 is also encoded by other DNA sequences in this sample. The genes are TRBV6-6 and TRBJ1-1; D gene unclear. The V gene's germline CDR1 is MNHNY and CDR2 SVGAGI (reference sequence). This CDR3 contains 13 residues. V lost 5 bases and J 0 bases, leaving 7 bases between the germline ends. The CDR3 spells CASSVLMNTEAFF. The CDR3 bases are TGTGCCAGCAGTGTTTTGATGAACACTGAAGCTTTCTTT.

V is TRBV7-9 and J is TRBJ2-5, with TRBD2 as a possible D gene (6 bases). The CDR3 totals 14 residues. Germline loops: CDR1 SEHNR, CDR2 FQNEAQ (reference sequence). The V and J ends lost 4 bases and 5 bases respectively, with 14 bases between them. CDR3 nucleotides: TGTGCCAGCAGCTGGGGTTCTGGAGGGGAGACCCAGTACTTC. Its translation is CASSWGSGGETQYF.

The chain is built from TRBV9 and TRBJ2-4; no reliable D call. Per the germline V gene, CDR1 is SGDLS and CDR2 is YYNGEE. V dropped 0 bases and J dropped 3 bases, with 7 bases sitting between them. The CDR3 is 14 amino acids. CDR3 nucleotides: TGTGCCAGCAGCGTAGGTCAAGGCAAAAACATTCAGTACTTC. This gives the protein CASSVGQGKNIQYF.

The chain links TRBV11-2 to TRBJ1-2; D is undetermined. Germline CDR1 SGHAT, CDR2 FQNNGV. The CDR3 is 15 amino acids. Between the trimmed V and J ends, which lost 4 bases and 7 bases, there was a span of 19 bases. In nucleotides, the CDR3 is TGTGCCAGCAGCTACGCCTCGCGGGGTTGGGGTGGCTACACCTTC. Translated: CASSYASRGWGGYTF.

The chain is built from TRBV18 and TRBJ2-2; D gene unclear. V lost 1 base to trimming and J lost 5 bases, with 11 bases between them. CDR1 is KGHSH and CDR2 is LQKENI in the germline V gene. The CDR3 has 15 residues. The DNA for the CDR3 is TGTGCCAGCTCACCACTGGACGATTCAACCGGGGAGCTGTTTTTT. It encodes CASSPLDDSTGELFF.

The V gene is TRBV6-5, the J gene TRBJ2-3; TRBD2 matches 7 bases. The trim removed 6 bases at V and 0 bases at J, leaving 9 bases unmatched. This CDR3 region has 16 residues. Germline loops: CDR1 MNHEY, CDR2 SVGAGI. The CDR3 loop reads CASSYAGTTSTDTQYF. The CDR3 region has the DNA TGTGCCAGCAGCTACGCGGGGACTACTAGCACAGATACGCAGTATTTT.

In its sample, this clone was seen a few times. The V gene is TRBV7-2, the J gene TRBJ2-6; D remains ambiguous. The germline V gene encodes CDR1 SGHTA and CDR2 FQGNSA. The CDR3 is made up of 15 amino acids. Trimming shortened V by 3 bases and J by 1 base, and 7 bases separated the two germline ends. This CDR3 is CASSFGASGANVLTF. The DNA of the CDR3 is TGTGCCAGCAGCTTCGGAGCATCTGGGGCCAACGTCCTGACTTTC.

The CDR3 region is CASSEVAGVDTQYF. The CDR3 nucleotides are TGTGCCAGCAGTGAAGTAGCGGGGGTGGATACGCAGTATTTT. The rearrangement links TRBV6-4 to TRBJ2-3; 9 bases fit TRBD2. Germline V CDR1 and CDR2: MRHNA, SNTAGT. The CDR3 has 14 residues. Trimming cost V 3 bases and J 6 bases; bases outside gene matches: 4.

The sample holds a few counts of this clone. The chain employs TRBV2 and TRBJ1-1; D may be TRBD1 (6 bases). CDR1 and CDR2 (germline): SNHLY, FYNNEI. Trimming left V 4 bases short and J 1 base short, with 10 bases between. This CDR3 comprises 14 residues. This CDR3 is CASSAGQQNTEAFF. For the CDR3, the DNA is TGTGCCAGCAGTGCTGGACAGCAGAACACTGAAGCTTTCTTT.

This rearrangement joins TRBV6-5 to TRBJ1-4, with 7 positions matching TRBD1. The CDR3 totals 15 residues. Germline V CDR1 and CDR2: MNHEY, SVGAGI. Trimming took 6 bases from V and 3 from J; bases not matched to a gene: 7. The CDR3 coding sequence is TGTGCCAGCAGCTCTAGACAGGGTTCTAATGAAAAACTGTTTTTT. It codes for CASSSRQGSNEKLFF.

The CDR3 region has the DNA TGTGCCAGTAAACCCGGGCAGGGCACAGATACGCAGTATTTT. Residues: CASKPGQGTDTQYF. This chain uses TRBV19 with TRBJ2-3; D gene uncertain. The germline V gene has CDR1 LNHDA and CDR2 SQIVND (reference sequence). The CDR3 length is 14 residues. V shed 7 bases and J shed 1 base, with 12 bases lying between them.

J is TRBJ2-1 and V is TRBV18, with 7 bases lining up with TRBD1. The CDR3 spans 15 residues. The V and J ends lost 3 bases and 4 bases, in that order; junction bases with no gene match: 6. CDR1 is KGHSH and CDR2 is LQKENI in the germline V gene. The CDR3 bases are TGTGCCAGCTCACCGGGGACAGCATTATACAATGAGCAGTTCTTC. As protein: CASSPGTALYNEQFF. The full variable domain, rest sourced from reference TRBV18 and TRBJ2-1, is NAGVMQNPRHLVRRRGQEARLRCSPMKGHSHVYWYRQLPEEGLKFMVYLQKENIIDESGMPKERFSAEFPKEGPSILRIQQVVRGDSAAYFCASSPGTALYNEQFFGPGTRLTVL.

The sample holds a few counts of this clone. The CDR3, as DNA: TGTGCCAGCAGCTTGGGGCTAGATGTCGGGCGCAATGAGCAGTTCTTC. This gives the protein CASSLGLDVGRNEQFF. The genes are TRBV5-4 and TRBJ2-1; D unclear. CDR1 is SGHNT, CDR2 YYREEE, per germline (reference sequence). V lost 0 bases, J lost 6 bases, and 16 bases lay in between. CDR3 size: 16 residues. Supplemented by reference TRBV5-4 and TRBJ2-1, the full variable domain reads ETGVTQSPTHLIKTRGQQVTLRCSSQSGHNTVSWYQQALGQGPQFIFQYYREEENGRGNFPPRFSGLQFPNYSSELNVNALELDDSALYLCASSLGLDVGRNEQFFGPGTRLTVL.